This T cell receptor beta chain stems from a study of blood T cell repertoires in COVID-19. TCRdb's copy holds only in-frame clones and misses some; the assay was immunoSEQ multiplex PCR. The table has roughly 270,000 clones, around 85% seen once. Germline V gives CDR1 LGHDT, CDR2 YNNKEL (reference sequence). The CDR3 runs to 16 residues. J gave up 5 bases and V 7 bases, and 15 bases lay outside the gene matches. Two consecutive negative NP/OP PCR tests, clearance, or resolved symptoms defined Cohort 3 recovery. V usage is TRBV3-1 (or the pseudogene TRBV3-2) and J usage is TRBJ2-7; the match to TRBD1 covers 9 bases. Specimen: PBMCs or T cells enriched from blood (not recorded which). The receptor was derived from a woman between 50 and 59 years old who had recovered from COVID-19. The CDR3 protein is CASTRLLGTGLNEQYF. The CDR3 DNA reads as TGTGCCAGCACCCGCCTTCTCGGGACAGGGTTGAACGAGCAGTACTTC.